This TCR beta chain was sequenced during a study of OX40 agonist ivuxolimab in advanced cancers. Study details: The patients received ivuxolimab by intravenous route every 2 weeks at 0.01 to 10 mg/kg.

V was cut by 7 bases and J by 10 bases, with 21 bases left in between. This CDR3 has 14 amino acids. Germline loops: CDR1 SGHRS, CDR2 YFSETQ. Study-wide results and caveats: Which antigen the expanded peripheral T cells recognized is unknown.

As concerns this clone: The antigen is not known.

This table comes from immunoSEQ multiplex PCR, and its TCRdb copy is limited to in-frame clones, with some not included. The sample yields approximately 76,000 clones, roughly 88% seen once. This TCR was sampled from an adult with an advanced solid tumor such as melanoma, head and neck, liver or kidney cancer. The sample here was CD4+ or CD8+ T cells sorted from blood, taken in a trial of the OX40 agonist ivuxolimab. This rearrangement joins TRBV5-1 to TRBJ2-1, with D unclear. CDR3: CASGTLGQSKEQFF. The CDR3 region has the DNA TGCGCCAGCGGCACCCTAGGTCAATCAAAGGAGCAGTTCTTC.